Sequencing of this T cell receptor (beta chain) was carried out in a study of blood T cell repertoires in COVID-19. Data came from immunoSEQ multiplex PCR; TCRdb stores just in-frame clones and leaves some out. The sample contains fewer than 85,000 clones, over 75% of which appear only once. The CDR3 consists of 15 residues. Germline lookup yields CDR1 SGHNT and CDR2 YYREEE (reference sequence). The trim removed 6 bases at V and 1 base at J, leaving 3 bases unmatched. This clonotype was obtained from a woman aged 55-69 years with acute or convalescent COVID-19. The rearrangement joins TRBV5-4 to TRBJ2-3, with 12 bases fitting TRBD2. The sample consisted of peripheral blood. The CDR3 here is CASTGLAGRTDTQYF. Here the CDR3 DNA reads TGTGCCAGCACCGGACTAGCGGGGCGCACAGATACGCAGTATTTT.